The text below deals with one T cell receptor (beta chain). This entry is derived from a study of T cell changes during pregnancy in multiple sclerosis. V lost 7 bases and J lost 6, with 24 bases in between. This CDR3 comprises 16 residues. Germline CDR1 reads SGHRS; CDR2 reads YFSETQ. Libraries were prepared by immunoSEQ multiplex PCR; TCRdb keeps only in-frame clonotypes and omits some of them. The sample records more than 65,000 clones, approximately 91% being singletons. Specimen: peripheral blood, collected before pregnancy. The source is a female donor with multiple sclerosis, enrolled in a pregnancy study. The chain is built from TRBV5-1 and TRBJ2-3; maybe TRBD2 (6 bases). The CDR3 DNA is TGCGCCAGCGGGGTCGGTGACGCGGGACCGACGGATACGCAGTATTTT. The encoded protein is CASGVGDAGPTDTQYF.